The sequence of this TCR beta chain was determined in a study of cytotoxic CD8 clonotypes in ibrutinib-treated CLL. Whole-study context: The patients, about a dozen relapsed/refractory and approximately 14 treatment-naive, included 17 who were IGHV unmutated.

Genomic DNA (roughly 2 micrograms) was obtained from cryopreserved PBMCs for construction of TCR beta libraries. Only in-frame clones appear in the TCRdb table, and some are missing; sequencing was by immunoSEQ multiplex PCR. The sample includes tens of thousands of clones, 83% seen only once; the top ten take about 39%. Trimming took 1 base from V and 10 from J, leaving 16 bases between them. The germline CDR1 and CDR2 sequences are KGHSH and LQKENI. The CDR3 is 14 residues long. The sequencing used PBMCs, collected after 24 months of ibrutinib treatment. The rearrangement joins TRBV18 to TRBJ1-2; tentative D call: TRBD1 (5 bases). The sequence was obtained from a human donor with chronic lymphocytic leukemia. CDR3 coding DNA: TGTGCCAGCTCACCACGCGAGGGGAAGCACTACTACACCTTC. Residues: CASSPREGKHYYTF.